This T cell receptor beta chain is from a study of blood T cell repertoires in COVID-19. Here immunoSEQ multiplex PCR was the method, and the copy in TCRdb shows in-frame clones only, minus some. The sample records fewer than 300,000 clones, 65% to 90% being singletons. The CDR3 contains 13 residues. CDR1 SGHAT and CDR2 FQNNGV come from the germline V gene. V dropped 2 bases and J dropped 6 bases, with 10 bases sitting between them. Cohort assignment relied on participant-reported clinical history. This rearrangement joins TRBV11-2 to TRBJ1-2; TRBD1 is a possible D gene (6 bases). The clonotype originates from a man aged 18 to 35 who had recovered from COVID-19. The sequenced material came from PBMCs or T cells enriched from blood (not recorded which). CDR3 amino acids: CASSLWDTNGYTF. Here the CDR3 DNA reads TGTGCCAGCAGCTTATGGGACACCAATGGCTACACCTTC.